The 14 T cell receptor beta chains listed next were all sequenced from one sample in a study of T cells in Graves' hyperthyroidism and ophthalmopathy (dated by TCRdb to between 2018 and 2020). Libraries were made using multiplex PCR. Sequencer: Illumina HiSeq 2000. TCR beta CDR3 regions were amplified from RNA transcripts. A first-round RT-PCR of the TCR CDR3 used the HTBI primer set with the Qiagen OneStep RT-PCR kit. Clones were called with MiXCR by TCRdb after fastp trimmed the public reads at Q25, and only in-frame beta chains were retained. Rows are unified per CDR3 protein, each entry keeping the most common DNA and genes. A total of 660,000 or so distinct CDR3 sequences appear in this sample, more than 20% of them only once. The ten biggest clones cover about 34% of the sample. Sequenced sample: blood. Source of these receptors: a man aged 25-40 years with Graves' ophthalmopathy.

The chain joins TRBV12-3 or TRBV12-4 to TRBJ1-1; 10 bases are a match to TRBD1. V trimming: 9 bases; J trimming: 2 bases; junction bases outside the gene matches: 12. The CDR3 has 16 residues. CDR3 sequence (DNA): TGTGCCAGTACTAAGCGGGGGACAGGGGTTAACACTGAAGCTTTCTTT. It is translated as CASTKRGTGVNTEAFF.

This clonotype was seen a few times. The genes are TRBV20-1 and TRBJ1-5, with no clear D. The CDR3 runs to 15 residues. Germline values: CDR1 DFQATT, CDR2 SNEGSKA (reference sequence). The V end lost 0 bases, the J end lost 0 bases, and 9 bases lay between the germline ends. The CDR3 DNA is TGCAGTGCTAGAGATGGTTACAGTAGCAATCAGCCCCAGCATTTT. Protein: CSARDGYSSNQPQHF.

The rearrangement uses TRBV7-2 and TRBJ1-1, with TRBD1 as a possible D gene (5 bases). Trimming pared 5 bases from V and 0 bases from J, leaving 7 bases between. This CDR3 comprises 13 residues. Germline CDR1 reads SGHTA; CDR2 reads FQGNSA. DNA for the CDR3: TGTGCCAGCAGCAAGGGGATGAACACTGAAGCTTTCTTT. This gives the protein CASSKGMNTEAFF.

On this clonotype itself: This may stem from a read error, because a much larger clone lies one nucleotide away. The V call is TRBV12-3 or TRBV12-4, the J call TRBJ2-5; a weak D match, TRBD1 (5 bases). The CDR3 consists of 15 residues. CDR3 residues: CVSSLRARGGETQYF. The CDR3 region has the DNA TGTGTCAGCAGTTTAAGGGCAAGGGGTGGAGAGACCCAGTACTTC.

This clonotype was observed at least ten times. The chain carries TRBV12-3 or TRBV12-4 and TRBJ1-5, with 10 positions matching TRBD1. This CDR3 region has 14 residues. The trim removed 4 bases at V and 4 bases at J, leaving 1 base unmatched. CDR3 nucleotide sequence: TGTGCCAGCAGTTGGGACAGGGGTAATCAGCCCCAGCATTTT. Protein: CASSWDRGNQPQHF.

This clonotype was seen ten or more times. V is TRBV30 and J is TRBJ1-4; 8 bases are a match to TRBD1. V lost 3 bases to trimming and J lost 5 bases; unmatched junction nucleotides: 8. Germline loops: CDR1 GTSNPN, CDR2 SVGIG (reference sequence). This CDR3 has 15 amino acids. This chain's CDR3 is CAWSAGQGGNEKLFF. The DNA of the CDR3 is TGTGCCTGGAGCGCCGGACAGGGTGGGAATGAAAAACTGTTTTTT.

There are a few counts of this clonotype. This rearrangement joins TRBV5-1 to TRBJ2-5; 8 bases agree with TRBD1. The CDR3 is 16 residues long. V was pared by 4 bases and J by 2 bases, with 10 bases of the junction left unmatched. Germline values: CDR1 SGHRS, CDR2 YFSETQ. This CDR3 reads CASSVTGGSFQETQYF. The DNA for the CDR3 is TGCGCCAGCAGCGTAACAGGGGGGTCCTTTCAAGAGACCCAGTACTTC.

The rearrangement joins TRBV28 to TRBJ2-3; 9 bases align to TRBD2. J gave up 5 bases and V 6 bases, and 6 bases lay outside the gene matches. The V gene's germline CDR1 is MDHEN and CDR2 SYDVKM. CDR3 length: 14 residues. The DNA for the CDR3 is TGTGCCAGCAGCCTTAGCGGGAGTGGAGATACGCAGTATTTT. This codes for CASSLSGSGDTQYF.

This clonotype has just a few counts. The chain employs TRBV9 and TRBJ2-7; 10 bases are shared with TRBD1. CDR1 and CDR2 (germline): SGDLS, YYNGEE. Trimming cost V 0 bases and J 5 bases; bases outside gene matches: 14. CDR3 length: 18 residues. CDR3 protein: CASSVAGLGTGAIDEQYF. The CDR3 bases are TGTGCCAGCAGCGTAGCGGGTCTTGGGACAGGGGCGATCGACGAGCAGTACTTC.

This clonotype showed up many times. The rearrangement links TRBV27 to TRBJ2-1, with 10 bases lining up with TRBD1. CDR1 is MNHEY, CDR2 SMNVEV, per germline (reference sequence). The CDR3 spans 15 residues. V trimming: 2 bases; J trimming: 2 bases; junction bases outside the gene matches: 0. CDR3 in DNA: TGTGCCAGCAGTTTAGACAGGGGGCCCTACAATGAGCAGTTCTTC. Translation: CASSLDRGPYNEQFF.

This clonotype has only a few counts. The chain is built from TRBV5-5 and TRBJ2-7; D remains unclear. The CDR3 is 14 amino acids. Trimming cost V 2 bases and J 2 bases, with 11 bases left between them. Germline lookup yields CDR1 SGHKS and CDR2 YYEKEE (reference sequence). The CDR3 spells CASSLRARPYEQYF. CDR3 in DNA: TGTGCCAGCAGCTTACGGGCTCGCCCCTACGAGCAGTACTTC.

The CDR3 bases are TGTGCCAGCAGTTTGGAAAGATCGACAGGAGAGACCCAGTACTTC. Protein sequence: CASSLERSTGETQYF. This chain connects TRBV28 to TRBJ2-5; weak D call: TRBD1 (6 bases). Deletions cut 3 bases from V and 4 bases from J, with 15 bases between. This CDR3 spans 15 amino acids. Germline loops: CDR1 MDHEN, CDR2 SYDVKM. Supplemented by reference TRBV28 and TRBJ2-5, the full variable domain reads DVKVTQSSRYLVKRTGEKVFLECVQDMDHENMFWYRQDPGLGLRLIYFSYDVKMKEKGDIPEGYSVSREKKERFSLILESASTNQTSMYLCASSLERSTGETQYFGPGTRLLVL.

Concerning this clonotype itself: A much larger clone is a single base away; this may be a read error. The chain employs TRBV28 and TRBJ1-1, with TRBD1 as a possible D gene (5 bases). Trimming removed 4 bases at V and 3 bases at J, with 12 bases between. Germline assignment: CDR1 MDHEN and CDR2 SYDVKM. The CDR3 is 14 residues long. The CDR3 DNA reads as TGTGCCAGCAGTTACGGGGCAGATCACACTGAAGCTTTCTTT. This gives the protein CASSYGADHTEAFF.

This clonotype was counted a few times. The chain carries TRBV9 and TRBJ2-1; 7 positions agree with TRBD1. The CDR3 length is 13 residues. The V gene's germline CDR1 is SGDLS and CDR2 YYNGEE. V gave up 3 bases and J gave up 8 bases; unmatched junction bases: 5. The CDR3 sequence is CASSAYRGHEQFF. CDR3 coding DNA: TGTGCCAGCAGCGCCTACAGGGGCCATGAGCAGTTCTTC.